This record looks at one T cell receptor beta chain sequence and its context. The sample originates from a study of blood T cell repertoires in COVID-19. About the research overall: The United States, Italy and Spain were the sources of the acute and convalescent COVID-19 samples.

A Seattle source enrolled patients during active infection and followed them longitudinally. Profiling relied on immunoSEQ multiplex PCR, and the TCRdb table lists in-frame clones only, not all of them. Of more than 80,000 clones in the sample, under 85% were seen once. This CDR3 region has 15 residues. Germline CDR1 reads LGHDT; CDR2 reads YNNKEL (reference sequence). Germline trimming cut 4 bases from V and 3 bases from J; bases unmatched to any gene: 5. This chain uses TRBV3-1 (or the pseudogene TRBV3-2) with TRBJ1-4, with TRBD1 identical over 7 bases. The source material was peripheral blood. The origin of this receptor is a woman aged 80 or over with COVID-19, enrolled during active disease. CDR3 sequence (DNA): TGTGCCAGCAGCCGACAGGGTTCCGCTAATGAAAAACTGTTTTTT. This codes for CASSRQGSANEKLFF.